A single sample gave rise to the 20 T cell receptor beta chains below, sequenced in a study of identical twins. TCRdb reanalysed the 5' RACE reads using MiXCR and keeps one entry per CDR3 protein. Here the sample spans hundreds of thousands of distinct CDR3 sequences, about 12% being singletons. The data were also submitted as part of a second study, on yellow fever vaccine responses in identical twins.

The sequencing input was CD8+ T cells sorted from blood. These receptors were obtained from a woman younger than 30 in good health.

This clonotype appeared many times. This chain uses TRBV27 with TRBJ2-7, with TRBD1 identical over 9 bases. The J segment lost 1 base and the V segment lost 2 bases, leaving 0 bases of the junction unmatched. CDR1 MNHEY and CDR2 SMNVEV come from the germline V gene (reference sequence). This CDR3 is built from 14 residues. CDR3 amino acids: CASSLGTGSYEQYV. The CDR3 nucleotides are TGTGCCAGCAGTTTAGGGACAGGGTCCTACGAGCAGTACGTC.

The chain couples TRBV3-1 to TRBJ2-5; D is tentatively TRBD1 or TRBD2 (5 bases each). This CDR3 has 19 amino acids. With 0 bases removed from V and 6 bases from J, the gap between germline ends came to 26 bases. Germline CDR1 and CDR2: LGHDT and YNNKEL (reference sequence). CDR3 protein: CASSQDWDELTLDVKTQYF. The CDR3 DNA is TGTGCCAGCAGCCAAGATTGGGACGAATTAACACTTGACGTCAAGACCCAGTACTTC.

In its sample, this clonotype was seen many times. The chain couples TRBV7-9 to TRBJ2-7; unclear D gene. V was pared by 4 bases and J by 2 bases, with 3 bases between. The V gene's germline CDR1 is SEHNR and CDR2 FQNEAQ (reference sequence). This CDR3 is 11 amino acids long. CDR3 sequence (DNA): TGTGCCAGCAGCTCCCCCTACGAGCAGTACTTC. Its protein product is CASSSPYEQYF.

The chain joins TRBV9 to TRBJ2-2; 10 bases fit TRBD1. Germline V lookup: CDR1 SGDLS, CDR2 YYNGEE. Trimming took 3 bases from V and 3 from J; bases not matched to a gene: 5. The CDR3 has 16 residues. DNA of the CDR3: TGTGCCAGCAGCGCGACAGGGGGCATGGACACCGGGGAGCTGTTTTTT. As protein: CASSATGGMDTGELFF. The complete variable domain, with remaining parts taken from reference TRBV9 and TRBJ2-2, reads DSGVTQTPKHLITATGQRVTLRCSPRSGDLSVYWYQQSLDQGLQFLIQYYNGEERAKGNILERFSAQQFPDLHSELNLSSLELGDSALYFCASSATGGMDTGELFFGEGSRLTVL.

This clonotype was seen more than once but under ten times. The chain employs TRBV6-6 and TRBJ2-7; no definite D call. Between the trimmed V and J ends, which lost 2 bases and 2 bases, there was a span of 7 bases. Germline V gene data show CDR1 as MNHNY and CDR2 as SVGAGI (reference sequence). This CDR3 has 13 residues. The chain's CDR3 is CASSYDRAYEQYV. Written as DNA, the CDR3 is TGTGCCAGCAGTTACGACCGAGCCTACGAGCAGTACGTC.

The chain is built from TRBV7-9 and TRBJ2-1, with D unresolved. The V and J ends lost 5 bases and 4 bases respectively, with 12 bases between them. From germline, CDR1 is SEHNR and CDR2 FQNEAQ (reference sequence). The CDR3 loop spans 14 amino acids. The CDR3 sequence is CASSRPADYNEQFF. Here the CDR3 DNA reads TGTGCCAGCAGCCGACCCGCAGATTACAATGAGCAGTTCTTC.

With respect to this clonotype: The germline gene is not matched at one end of the junction; a read error may be the cause. The chain couples TRBV12-3 or TRBV12-4 to TRBJ2-1; TRBD1 matches 7 bases. The CDR3 runs 18 residues. In DNA form, the CDR3 reads TGTGCCTGCAGCTTCCCTCAGCCCCCGACAGGGCCTTACAATGAGCAGTTCTTC. Protein: CACSFPQPPTGPYNEQFF.

V and J are TRBV27 and TRBJ1-2, with 7 bases fitting TRBD1. This CDR3 has 15 amino acids. V shed 3 bases, J shed 2 bases, and the junction held 6 bases outside the gene matches. Germline V gene sequence: CDR1 MNHEY, CDR2 SMNVEV (reference sequence). The CDR3 reads CASSFNPTGNYGYTF. The CDR3 nucleotides read TGTGCCAGCAGTTTCAATCCGACAGGGAACTATGGCTACACCTTC.

This clonotype was seen more than once but under ten times. The genes are TRBV11-2 and TRBJ2-3, with TRBD1 identical over 7 bases. V was clipped by 8 bases and J by 5 bases; unmatched bases: 13. Germline V gene data show CDR1 as SGHAT and CDR2 as FQNNGV. This CDR3 region has 15 residues. The CDR3 coding sequence is TGTGCCAGCGAGCCCCAGACAGGGTCCTTAGATACGCAGTATTTT. As protein: CASEPQTGSLDTQYF.

Many counts were recorded for this clonotype. This chain uses TRBV4-2 with TRBJ2-3, with D possibly matching TRBD1 (6 bases). The length of the CDR3 is 15 residues. Between the trimmed V and J ends, which lost 1 base and 2 bases, there was a span of 10 bases. Germline V gene lookup returns CDR1 LGHNA and CDR2 YNFKEQ. The CDR3 protein is CASSQGKGDTDTQYF. CDR3 bases: TGTGCCAGCAGCCAAGGAAAGGGGGACACAGATACGCAGTATTTT.

The chain couples TRBV27 to TRBJ2-7; D is perhaps TRBD1 (5 bases). This CDR3 has 14 residues. V was clipped by 0 bases and J by 6 bases, with 12 bases between them. From germline, CDR1 is MNHEY and CDR2 SMNVEV (reference sequence). DNA for the CDR3: TGTGCCAGCAGTTTATCAGGGGTCTCCCTCGAGCAGTACGTC. It is translated as CASSLSGVSLEQYV.

This clonotype was detected ten times or more. This sequence joins TRBV3-1 and TRBJ2-4; D may correspond to TRBD1 or TRBD2 (5 bases each). This CDR3 is 12 amino acids long. V was clipped by 10 bases and J by 7 bases, with 14 bases between them. Per germline, CDR1 LGHDT and CDR2 YNNKEL (reference sequence). In DNA form, the CDR3 reads TGTGCCACTTCCGGGGACGCGAACATTCAGTACTTC. This translates into CATSGDANIQYF.

Note on this clonotype: Mismatch with germline at one junction end may stem from a read error. The chain is built from TRBV7-6 and TRBJ2-1, with 9 bases aligning to TRBD2. The germline V gene has CDR1 SGHVS and CDR2 FNYEAQ. The CDR3 has 14 residues. The CDR3 bases are TGTTCCAGCAGCCCGGGACTAGCTTACAATGAGCAGTTCTTC. It encodes CSSSPGLAYNEQFF.

The V gene is TRBV12-3 or TRBV12-4, the J gene TRBJ2-3; D assignment may be TRBD1 or TRBD2 (5 bases each). V lost 5 bases and J lost 3, with 12 bases in between. The CDR3 runs to 14 residues. CDR3 amino acids: CASSDRGPTDTQYF. The CDR3 DNA follows: TGTGCCAGCAGTGACCGGGGACCGACAGATACGCAGTATTTT.

This clonotype was seen a handful of times. This chain joins TRBV24-1 and TRBJ1-5; 7 bases map to TRBD1. Per germline, CDR1 KGHDR and CDR2 SFDVKD. The V and J ends lost 6 bases and 2 bases, in that order; junction bases with no gene match: 3. This CDR3 comprises 14 residues. The CDR3 is CATSRTGGNQPQHF. The CDR3 nucleotides are TGTGCCACCAGTCGGACAGGTGGCAATCAGCCCCAGCATTTT.

This clonotype appeared a few times. The chain carries TRBV5-1 and TRBJ2-2; possible D gene TRBD1, 5 bases. Per the germline V gene, CDR1 is SGHRS and CDR2 is YFSETQ. V was cut by 0 bases and J by 1 base, with 10 bases left in between. CDR3 length: 16 residues. Written as DNA, the CDR3 is TGCGCCAGCAGCTTGGCCGGACACTTGAACACCGGGGAGCTGTTTTTT. This translates into CASSLAGHLNTGELFF.

The rearrangement uses TRBV11-1 and TRBJ2-4; 11 nucleotides match TRBD2. The germline V gene has CDR1 SGHAT and CDR2 FQDESV (reference sequence). The CDR3 is made up of 18 amino acids. With 5 bases clipped from V and 10 bases from J, the junction kept 19 bases outside the gene matches. CDR3 nucleotide sequence: TGTGCCAGCAGCCCGGGTGACGGGACTAGCGGAAGGAGAGGGATTCAGTACTTC. This codes for CASSPGDGTSGRRGIQYF.

In its sample, this clonotype was seen many times. V gene TRBV4-1 combines with J gene TRBJ2-1; TRBD1 might be the D (6 bases). V lost 8 bases to trimming and J lost 1 base, with 21 bases between them. Germline V gives CDR1 MGHRA, CDR2 YSYEKL. CDR3 size: 17 residues. The CDR3 region is CASRPLPTGQSYNEQFF. CDR3 coding DNA: TGCGCCAGCCGCCCCCTCCCGACAGGTCAATCCTACAATGAGCAGTTCTTC.

This clonotype was observed a few times. The V and J genes are TRBV6-1 and TRBJ1-5; TRBD1 agrees at 7 bases. Germline V gene sequence: CDR1 MNHNS, CDR2 SASEGT. CDR3 size: 15 residues. V trimming: 7 bases; J trimming: 1 base; junction bases outside the gene matches: 7. CDR3 coding DNA: TGTGCCAGCAAAAAGGGGGCGCGAAGCAATCAGCCCCAGCATTTT. Translation: CASKKGARSNQPQHF.

Remarks on this clonotype: One base away lies a much larger clone, so this may be a sequencing read error. The chain couples TRBV4-2 to TRBJ2-3; the D gene could be TRBD1 or TRBD2 (6 bases each). CDR1 is LGHNA, CDR2 YNFKEQ, per germline. This CDR3 is built from 15 residues. CDR3 nucleotide sequence: TGTGCCAGGAGCCCATGGGGGGACACCACAGATACGCAGTATTTT. Amino acids: CARSPWGDTTDTQYF.